This T cell receptor beta chain was obtained from a study of shared T cell receptors in the human thymus. Produced via immunoSEQ multiplex PCR; TCRdb's table is partial and in-frame only. The data hold about 660,000 clones, with approximately 87% observed a single time. The data also belong to a second study, concerning human thymus T cells. That work states: The sample donors, healthy Finnish infants, were having corrective surgery for congenital heart defects. Surgeons resected thymus tissue during corrective heart surgery. Repertoires sampled from thymus and blood appeared biased in V and J gene usage. Highly overlapping thymic repertoires in unrelated individuals were reported by related research.

Sequenced input: thymocytes. The receptor was isolated from a boy under two years old with a congenital heart defect.

As DNA, the CDR3 is TGTGCCAGTAGTGAAACTAGCGGGAGAACCGGGGAGCTGTTTTTT. This translates into CASSETSGRTGELFF. This chain uses TRBV19 with TRBJ2-2; 11 bases fit TRBD2. Germline V CDR1 and CDR2: LNHDA, SQIVND (reference sequence). CDR3 size: 15 residues. The junction had 4 bases not matched to a gene; V was cut back by 5 bases and J by 5 bases.